Each of the 22 T cell receptor beta chains below was sequenced from the same sample in a study of cytomegalovirus exposure and HLA in healthy donors. In the PCR, 60 Vbeta and 13 Jbeta primers were used. Assay used: immunoSEQ multiplex PCR; TCRdb lists only in-frame clones, some missing. The sample has about 170,000 clones; 75% to 90% are singletons. Sample: PBMCs. The receptors stem from a woman under 30 in good health and CMV-seronegative.

The CDR3 is CASSKGSGRDEQFF. DNA of the CDR3: TGTGCCAGCAGTAAAGGTAGCGGGCGCGATGAGCAGTTCTTC. The chain carries TRBV6-4 and TRBJ2-1, with 7 bases matching TRBD2. The CDR3 loop spans 14 amino acids. The V gene's germline CDR1 is MRHNA and CDR2 SNTAGT. V dropped 5 bases and J dropped 8; count of bases not matched to a gene: 9.

This chain joins TRBV5-1 and TRBJ1-2, with 8 bases matching TRBD1. This CDR3 contains 16 residues. Per germline, CDR1 SGHRS and CDR2 YFSETQ. The junction had 6 bases not matched to a gene; V was cut back by 0 bases and J by 2 bases. The CDR3 is CASSLDGQGANYGYTF. In DNA form, the CDR3 reads TGCGCCAGCAGCTTGGACGGGCAGGGGGCGAACTATGGCTACACCTTC.

The V call is TRBV5-1, the J call TRBJ2-1; 9 nucleotides match TRBD1. This CDR3 is 16 amino acids long. The germline V gene has CDR1 SGHRS and CDR2 YFSETQ. J gave up 1 base and V 1 base, and 3 bases lay outside the gene matches. CDR3 coding DNA: TGCGCCAGCAGCTTGCGGGGGACAGGGTCCTACAATGAGCAGTTCTTC. Translating gives CASSLRGTGSYNEQFF.

This clone was counted a few times. An end of the junction does not agree with germline; a read error may underlie this. The rearrangement uses TRBV28 and TRBJ2-7; D is unclear. Germline values: CDR1 MDHEN, CDR2 SYDVKM. The CDR3 length is 15 residues. CDR3 region: CASTLVSSSSYEQYF. CDR3 DNA: TGTGCCAGCACTTTAGTGTCAAGTAGCTCCTACGAGCAGTACTTC.

This clone appeared a few times. This chain's CDR3 is CASSSLLEGSSGNTIYF. The CDR3, as DNA: TGTGCCAGCAGCTCCTTACTGGAAGGGAGCTCTGGAAACACCATATATTTT. V usage is TRBV5-4 and J usage is TRBJ1-3; no reliable D call. Germline values: CDR1 SGHNT, CDR2 YYREEE (reference sequence). This CDR3 has 17 amino acids. Trimming pared 3 bases from V and 0 bases from J, leaving 16 bases between.

The chain links TRBV28 to TRBJ2-5; D perhaps matches TRBD2 (7 bases). Trimming pared 2 bases from V and 9 bases from J, leaving 16 bases between. The CDR3 length is 14 residues. Germline CDR1 MDHEN, CDR2 SYDVKM. CDR3 sequence reads: CASSLMGAGRAQYF. CDR3 sequence (DNA): TGTGCCAGCAGTTTAATGGGGGCTGGGAGGGCCCAGTACTTC.

This rearrangement joins TRBV5-1 to TRBJ2-5; TRBD1 agrees at 8 bases. Germline lookup yields CDR1 SGHRS and CDR2 YFSETQ. The V segment lost 2 bases and the J segment 5 bases; nucleotides outside the gene matches: 5. The CDR3 extends over 14 amino acids. CDR3 sequence: CASSFQGAGETQYF. For the CDR3, the DNA is TGCGCCAGCAGCTTTCAGGGGGCTGGGGAGACCCAGTACTTC.

This chain uses TRBV7-6 with TRBJ2-1, with TRBD1 as a possible D gene (7 bases). The germline gives CDR1 SGHVS, CDR2 FNYEAQ. The germline V and J ends were trimmed by 0 bases and 7 bases, with 13 bases remaining between them. The CDR3 extends over 15 amino acids. CDR3 sequence (DNA): TGTGCCAGCAGCTTAGCGATTCCAGGGGGGAATGAGCAGTTCTTC. Amino acids: CASSLAIPGGNEQFF.

This clone was seen once. The rearrangement joins TRBV9 to TRBJ2-3, with unresolved D. The CDR3 is 14 amino acids. Germline CDR1 and CDR2: SGDLS and YYNGEE. Trimming left V 0 bases short and J 3 bases short, with 8 bases between. CDR3 region: CASSVDINTDTQYF. CDR3 DNA sequence: TGTGCCAGCAGCGTAGACATTAATACAGATACGCAGTATTTT. The whole variable domain, remainder taken from reference TRBV9 and TRBJ2-3, is DSGVTQTPKHLITATGQRVTLRCSPRSGDLSVYWYQQSLDQGLQFLIQYYNGEERAKGNILERFSAQQFPDLHSELNLSSLELGDSALYFCASSVDINTDTQYFGPGTRLTVL.

V gene TRBV28 combines with J gene TRBJ1-5; maybe TRBD1 (6 bases). The CDR3 loop spans 15 amino acids. V lost 7 bases to trimming and J lost 6 bases, with 19 bases between them. Per germline, CDR1 MDHEN and CDR2 SYDVKM. In DNA form, the CDR3 reads TGTGCCAGCATGGAAACAGGGAGGGGGAGTCAGCCCCAGCATTTT. Amino acids: CASMETGRGSQPQHF.

This clone was seen a single time. The chain uses TRBV28 and TRBJ2-5; 10 nucleotides line up with TRBD1. J was trimmed by 3 bases and V by 3 bases; bases with no gene match: 7. Germline V gives CDR1 MDHEN, CDR2 SYDVKM. The CDR3 has 16 residues. CDR3 nucleotides: TGTGCCAGCAGTTTTATCCCGGGACAGGGGAAAGAGACCCAGTACTTC. Translated, it gives CASSFIPGQGKETQYF. The full variable domain, completed using reference TRBV28 and TRBJ2-5, is DVKVTQSSRYLVKRTGEKVFLECVQDMDHENMFWYRQDPGLGLRLIYFSYDVKMKEKGDIPEGYSVSREKKERFSLILESASTNQTSMYLCASSFIPGQGKETQYFGPGTRLLVL.

This clone appeared once. The V call is TRBV7-9, the J call TRBJ2-5, with D maybe TRBD2 (5 bases). Germline loops: CDR1 SEHNR, CDR2 FQNEAQ (reference sequence). The V and J ends lost 2 bases and 5 bases respectively, with 6 bases between them. This CDR3 region has 12 residues. This CDR3 is CASSLWEETQYF. The CDR3 DNA follows: TGTGCCAGCAGCTTATGGGAGGAGACCCAGTACTTC.

The genes are TRBV27 and TRBJ2-2; 12 bases are a match to TRBD2. Trimming took 7 bases from V and 2 from J; bases not matched to a gene: 5. This CDR3 spans 16 amino acids. Germline lookup yields CDR1 MNHEY and CDR2 SMNVEV (reference sequence). The CDR3 DNA follows: TGTGCCAGCAAAGCTAGCGGGGGGGTAAACACCGGGGAGCTGTTTTTT. As protein: CASKASGGVNTGELFF.

V gene TRBV9 combines with J gene TRBJ2-5, with TRBD1 identical over 9 bases. This CDR3 contains 17 residues. Germline CDR1 SGDLS, CDR2 YYNGEE. J gave up 4 bases and V 3 bases, and 13 bases lay outside the gene matches. The CDR3 bases are TGTGCCAGCAGCGCCCTAGACAGGGGGTGGACGGGAGAGACCCAGTACTTC. Encoded protein: CASSALDRGWTGETQYF. Filled out from reference TRBV9 and TRBJ2-5, the complete variable domain reads DSGVTQTPKHLITATGQRVTLRCSPRSGDLSVYWYQQSLDQGLQFLIQYYNGEERAKGNILERFSAQQFPDLHSELNLSSLELGDSALYFCASSALDRGWTGETQYFGPGTRLLVL.

The chain carries TRBV6-5 and TRBJ1-5; 7 bases are a match to TRBD1. This CDR3 comprises 16 residues. Trimming at V came to 0 bases and at J to 6 bases, leaving 8 bases not matched to a gene. Per germline, CDR1 MNHEY and CDR2 SVGAGI. CDR3 bases: TGTGCCAGCAGTTACTCGATTCCAGGGGGAGGTCAGCCCCAGCATTTT. This sequence encodes CASSYSIPGGGQPQHF.

The chain joins TRBV19 to TRBJ2-1; TRBD1 matches 11 bases. This CDR3 region has 14 residues. Germline trimming cut 5 bases from V and 7 bases from J; bases unmatched to any gene: 4. CDR1 LNHDA and CDR2 SQIVND come from the germline V gene (reference sequence). The CDR3 sequence is CASSGTGGGNEQFF. The CDR3 DNA follows: TGTGCCAGTAGTGGGACAGGGGGTGGTAATGAGCAGTTCTTC.

The count of this clone is one. This chain connects TRBV29-1 to TRBJ2-5; perhaps TRBD2 as D (5 bases). The CDR3 length is 16 residues. The V end lost 7 bases, the J end lost 5 bases, and 26 bases lay between the germline ends. The V gene's germline CDR1 is SQVTM and CDR2 ANQGSEA. This CDR3 is CSAPHPVWTFFETQYF. The CDR3 nucleotides read TGCAGCGCTCCCCATCCCGTGTGGACTTTTTTTGAGACCCAGTACTTC.

The rearrangement links TRBV6-1 to TRBJ2-5; 7 bases match TRBD1. The closer fit of TRBJ2-7 to the DNA end suggests the J call may be wrong. The germline CDR1 and CDR2 sequences are MNHNS and SASEGT. The CDR3 contains 13 residues. This chain's CDR3 is CASDRDSLYEQYF. The CDR3 coding sequence is TGTGCCAGCGACCGGGACAGCCTATACGAGCAGTACTTC.

The chain joins TRBV5-1 to TRBJ2-6; a possible D gene is TRBD2 (6 bases). Between the trimmed V and J ends, which lost 4 bases and 0 bases, there was a span of 8 bases. Germline V CDR1 and CDR2: SGHRS, YFSETQ. The CDR3 contains 15 residues. Written as DNA, the CDR3 is TGCGCCAGCAGCCCCGGGAGCTCTGGGGCCAACGTCCTGACTTTC. Protein: CASSPGSSGANVLTF.

The CDR3: CASSSGLSGAPTGELFF. CDR3 in DNA: TGTGCCAGCAGTTCCGGCCTTAGCGGGGCCCCCACCGGGGAGCTGTTTTTT. The chain carries TRBV25-1 and TRBJ2-2, with 8 bases aligning to TRBD2. The CDR3 sequence is 17 residues long. Germline-derived CDR1 and CDR2 are MGHDK and SYGVNS. The V gene end was trimmed by 5 bases and the J gene end by 4 bases; junction bases not matched to a gene: 12.

The rearrangement uses TRBV6-1 and TRBJ2-1; possible D gene TRBD2, 5 bases. The CDR3 spans 11 residues. Trimming took 4 bases from V and 15 from J, leaving 13 bases between them. Germline loops: CDR1 MNHNS, CDR2 SASEGT. The CDR3 is CASSGHGVLFF. In DNA form, the CDR3 reads TGTGCCAGCAGTGGCCACGGGGTTTTGTTCTTC.

The chain carries TRBV5-4 and TRBJ1-6; the match to TRBD1 covers 10 bases. J was trimmed by 7 bases and V by 4 bases; bases with no gene match: 5. Germline-derived CDR1 and CDR2 are SGHNT and YYREEE (reference sequence). The CDR3 is 15 residues long. The CDR3 DNA is TGTGCCAGCAGCAGTTGGACAGGGGGAAATTCACCCCTCCACTTT. Translating gives CASSSWTGGNSPLHF.